This T cell receptor (beta chain) was identified in a study of blood T cell repertoires in COVID-19. Study in general: T cells, B-cell-depleted T cells, or PBMCs provided the cDNA or gDNA that served as material.

Sequenced by immunoSEQ multiplex PCR; TCRdb stores in-frame clones only, minus some. The sample consists of 150,000 to 200,000 clones, 65% to 80% of them appearing once. Participant age was roughly 18 to 90 years, and participants resided in around 24 US areas. CDR3 length equals 15 residues. Germline V gene lookup returns CDR1 MNHEY and CDR2 SVGAGI. Losses at the gene ends were 7 bases for V and 7 bases for J; bases not matched to a gene: 11. The rearrangement uses TRBV6-5 and TRBJ1-4, with 8 bases that match TRBD1. The receptor was derived from a woman in her 50s with acute COVID-19. The source material was PBMCs or T cells enriched from blood (not recorded which). CDR3 amino acids: CASKLDRGGGEKLFF. CDR3 bases: TGTGCCAGCAAGCTAGACAGGGGTGGGGGTGAAAAACTGTTTTTT.